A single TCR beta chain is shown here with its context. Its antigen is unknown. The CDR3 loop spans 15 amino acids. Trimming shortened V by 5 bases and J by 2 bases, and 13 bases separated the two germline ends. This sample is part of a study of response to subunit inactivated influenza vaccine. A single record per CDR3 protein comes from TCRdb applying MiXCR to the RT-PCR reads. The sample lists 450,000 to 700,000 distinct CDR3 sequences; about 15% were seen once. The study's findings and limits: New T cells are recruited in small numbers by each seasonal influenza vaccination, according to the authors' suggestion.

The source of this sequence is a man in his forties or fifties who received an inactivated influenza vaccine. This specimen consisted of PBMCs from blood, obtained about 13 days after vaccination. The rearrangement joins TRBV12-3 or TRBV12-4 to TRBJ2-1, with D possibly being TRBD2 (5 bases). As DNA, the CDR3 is TGTGCCAGCAGTGATGGGAGTTACACCTACAATGAGCAGTTCTTC. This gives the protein CASSDGSYTYNEQFF.